This TCR beta chain was observed in a study of T cells in localized non-small cell lung cancer. This clone was observed a few times. The antigen is not known. Repertoires were generated with immunoSEQ multiplex PCR, while TCRdb's copy carries only in-frame clones and drops some. Of roughly 1,700 clones listed, 20% to 25% are singletons. Points from the study as a whole: Appearance in adjacent lung was seen for a median about 60 of the top 100 tumor clones.

CDR3 size: 17 residues. The clonotype comes from a male donor aged 60 or over with stage III squamous cell lung carcinoma. Specimen: normal lung tissue next to the tumor, collected before any cancer treatment. This chain links TRBV12-2 with TRBJ2-1; the D call of TRBD1 is as the table states it, not checked on the DNA. TRBV12-2 is recorded as a pseudogene. CDR3 sequence reads: CAHRTKAGTGGGDEQFF. The DNA of the CDR3 is TGTGCCCACCGAACGAAAGCTGGGACAGGGGGAGGCGATGAGCAGTTCTTC.